The 30 T cell receptor beta chains below come from one sample, sequenced in a study of blood T cell repertoires in COVID-19. The protocol was immunoSEQ multiplex PCR, while the TCRdb copy is restricted to in-frame clones and leaves out a portion. In the table there are approximately 250,000 clones, 65% to 90% of which are singletons. Sample: peripheral blood. The receptors here all came from a woman between 45 and 60 years old with acute or convalescent COVID-19.

This clone was detected a few times. This sequence joins TRBV14 and TRBJ1-6; D might be TRBD1 (6 bases). The CDR3 runs to 16 residues. CDR1 and CDR2 (germline): SGHDN, FVKESK. V dropped 4 bases and J dropped 1 base, with 11 bases sitting between them. The CDR3 region has the DNA TGTGCCAGCAGCCCCCCACAGGGATCCTATAATTCACCCCTCCACTTT. This sequence encodes CASSPPQGSYNSPLHF. The full variable domain, with the rest looked up from reference TRBV14 and TRBJ1-6, is EAGVTQFPSHSVIEKGQTVTLRCDPISGHDNLYWYRRVMGKEIKFLLHFVKESKQDESGMPNNRFLAERTGGTYSTLKVQPAELEDSGVYFCASSPPQGSYNSPLHFGNGTRLTVT.

The chain uses TRBV7-2 and TRBJ2-5; 9 nucleotides align to TRBD2. Germline CDR1 SGHTA, CDR2 FQGNSA. V shed 5 bases and J 5 bases; nucleotides not matched to a gene: 15. This CDR3 region has 17 residues. The CDR3 DNA is TGTGCCAGCAGCCCCATGACTAGCGGAGGGGAGGGGGAGACCCAGTACTTC. It is translated as CASSPMTSGGEGETQYF.

The chain employs TRBV7-9 and TRBJ1-2, with D possibly TRBD1 on 6 matching bases. The germline V gene has CDR1 SEHNR and CDR2 FQNEAQ (reference sequence). V shed 0 bases and J shed 4 bases, with 18 bases lying between them. The CDR3 has 17 residues. CDR3 residues: CASSLARGHSSSYGYTF. The CDR3, as DNA: TGTGCCAGCAGCTTAGCTCGGGGACACTCTTCCTCCTATGGCTACACCTTC.

The chain uses TRBV5-1 and TRBJ2-4, with a possible D match to TRBD1 (6 bases). The CDR3 consists of 14 residues. Germline V gene data show CDR1 as SGHRS and CDR2 as YFSETQ. V lost 5 bases and J 1 base, leaving 10 bases between the germline ends. The CDR3 region is CASRPGGAKNIQYF. CDR3 coding DNA: TGCGCCAGCAGACCTGGGGGCGCCAAAAACATTCAGTACTTC.

In this sample, this clone turned up a few times. V and J are TRBV2 and TRBJ2-6; D is perhaps TRBD2 (6 bases). Per germline, CDR1 SNHLY and CDR2 FYNNEI. The CDR3 length is 15 residues. V lost 7 bases and J 3 bases, leaving 13 bases between the germline ends. CDR3 residues: CASTGEVFGANVLTF. CDR3 nucleotides: TGTGCCAGCACCGGGGAGGTCTTTGGGGCCAACGTCCTGACTTTC.

This clone was detected once. This chain connects TRBV5-1 to TRBJ2-2; 8 positions agree with TRBD1. Germline lookup yields CDR1 SGHRS and CDR2 YFSETQ. The CDR3 is 14 residues long. V gave up 3 bases and J gave up 7 bases; unmatched junction bases: 5. The chain's CDR3 is CASSSGTGFGELFF. The CDR3 bases are TGCGCCAGCAGCTCCGGGACAGGTTTCGGGGAGCTGTTTTTT.

This chain uses TRBV15 with TRBJ1-3; D not certain. Germline V gene lookup returns CDR1 LNHNV and CDR2 YYDKDF (reference sequence). This CDR3 has 12 amino acids. V was pared by 3 bases and J by 9 bases, with 9 bases between. In DNA, the CDR3 is TGTGCCACCAGCAGCCGGTATGGCACCATATATTTT. Translation gives CATSSRYGTIYF. The full variable domain, its missing parts supplied by reference TRBV15 and TRBJ1-3, is DAMVIQNPRYQVTQFGKPVTLSCSQTLNHNVMYWYQQKSSQAPKLLFHYYDKDFNNEADTPDNFQSRRPNTSFCFLDIRSPGLGDTAMYLCATSSRYGTIYFGEGSWLTVV.

The gene calls are TRBV5-5 and TRBJ1-4; D ambiguous. Per the germline V gene, CDR1 is SGHKS and CDR2 is YYEKEE (reference sequence). The CDR3 runs to 14 residues. V lost 0 bases, J lost 8 bases, and 11 bases lay in between. The CDR3: CASSLALSEEKLFF. CDR3 in DNA: TGTGCCAGCAGCTTGGCCTTGTCAGAAGAAAAACTGTTTTTT.

The V call is TRBV7-9, the J call TRBJ2-5; no definite D call. The CDR3 extends over 14 amino acids. Trimming took 1 base from V and 1 from J, leaving 7 bases between them. Germline assignment: CDR1 SEHNR and CDR2 FQNEAQ (reference sequence). DNA for the CDR3: TGTGCCAGCAGCTTAGGAGGCAGCCAAGAGACCCAGTACTTC. Residues: CASSLGGSQETQYF. Together with reference TRBV7-9 and TRBJ2-5, the CDR3 gives the full variable domain: DTGVSQNPRHKITKRGQNVTFRCDPISEHNRLYWYRQTLGQGPEFLTYFQNEAQLEKSRLLSDRFSAERPKGSFSTLEIQRTEQGDSAMYLCASSLGGSQETQYFGPGTRLLVL.

Points on this clone: Relative to the germline gene, one junction end is altered; a read error may explain this. The chain recombines TRBV19 with TRBJ2-7, with D possibly TRBD1 on 6 matching bases. The CDR3 has 14 residues. The germline V gene encodes CDR1 LNHDA and CDR2 SQIVND (reference sequence). Here the CDR3 DNA reads TGTGCCAGTAGTGACCGGGACATATCCCCAGACCGGAACTTC. Protein product: CASSDRDISPDRNF.

This clone is a singleton in its sample. The chain uses TRBV18 and TRBJ1-2; no firm D call. CDR3 length: 15 residues. Trimming pared 3 bases from V and 4 bases from J, leaving 15 bases between. Germline CDR1 is KGHSH and CDR2 is LQKENI. This CDR3 is CASSPVPSGIYGYTF. CDR3 coding DNA: TGTGCCAGCTCACCGGTGCCCTCGGGAATCTATGGCTACACCTTC.

This clone has only a few counts. The V call is TRBV12-3 or TRBV12-4, the J call TRBJ1-1; TRBD1 might be the D (6 bases). V gave up 6 bases and J gave up 10 bases, with 12 bases separating them. CDR3 length: 11 residues. CDR3 sequence (DNA): TGTGCCAGCAGCTTACAGGGCCCAGCTTTCTTT. Translating it yields CASSLQGPAFF.

The genes are TRBV4-2 and TRBJ1-5; TRBD1 matches 9 bases. There are 19 residues in the CDR3. The germline CDR1 and CDR2 sequences are LGHNA and YNFKEQ. The V gene end was trimmed by 1 base and the J gene end by 5 bases; junction bases not matched to a gene: 15. This CDR3 is CASSQGSSGGTGYYQPQHF. The CDR3, as DNA: TGTGCCAGCAGCCAAGGGTCCAGCGGCGGGACAGGGTACTATCAGCCCCAGCATTTT.

The chain carries TRBV25-1 and TRBJ2-1; the D gene is possibly TRBD2 (7 bases). The CDR3 runs 13 residues. The V gene's germline CDR1 is MGHDK and CDR2 SYGVNS. V was trimmed by 7 bases and J by 7 bases, leaving 14 bases between them. CDR3 DNA sequence: TGTGCCAGCATCTGGGGGGGCGGGAATGAGCAGTTCTTC. Its translation: CASIWGGGNEQFF.

V usage is TRBV10-1 and J usage is TRBJ2-1, with 7 positions matching TRBD2. Germline lookup yields CDR1 WNHNN and CDR2 SYGVQD (reference sequence). This CDR3 is 14 amino acids long. With 5 bases clipped from V and 9 bases from J, the junction kept 10 bases outside the gene matches. The CDR3 bases are TGCGCCAGCAGTCCTAGCGGCCAAGGAAGTGAGCAGTTCTTC. Residues: CASSPSGQGSEQFF.

This clone showed up just once. This chain joins TRBV7-9 and TRBJ2-1, with TRBD2 matching over 10 bases. The CDR3 covers 15 residues. The ends lost 6 bases at V and 3 bases at J; junction bases unmatched: 5. Germline CDR1 reads SEHNR; CDR2 reads FQNEAQ (reference sequence). The CDR3 nucleotides read TGTGCCAGCAGAAGGACTAGCGGAATCTACAATGAGCAGTTCTTC. Amino acids: CASRRTSGIYNEQFF. Full variable domain (remainder filled in from reference TRBV7-9 and TRBJ2-1): DTGVSQNPRHKITKRGQNVTFRCDPISEHNRLYWYRQTLGQGPEFLTYFQNEAQLEKSRLLSDRFSAERPKGSFSTLEIQRTEQGDSAMYLCASRRTSGIYNEQFFGPGTRLTVL.

The chain uses TRBV21-1 and TRBJ2-7; TRBD1, as called in the table, went unchecked against the DNA. TRBV21-1 is a pseudogene locus. The CDR3 contains 17 residues. CDR3 coding DNA: TGTGCCAGCAGCAAAGCGCCTGGCGCACAGAGCTCCTACGAGCAGTACTTC. It translates to CASSKAPGAQSSYEQYF.

This chain links TRBV5-6 with TRBJ1-5; TRBD1 is a possible D gene (5 bases). Deletions cut 0 bases from V and 1 base from J, with 8 bases between. CDR3 length equals 15 residues. The germline V gene encodes CDR1 SGHDT and CDR2 YYEEEE. The CDR3 here is CASSLADRSNQPQHF. The CDR3 DNA sequence: TGTGCCAGCAGCTTGGCCGACAGAAGCAATCAGCCCCAGCATTTT.

The chain links TRBV7-9 to TRBJ1-2; 10 bases match TRBD1. CDR1 is SEHNR, CDR2 FQNEAQ, per germline (reference sequence). The trim removed 1 base at V and 8 bases at J, leaving 13 bases unmatched. CDR3 length equals 17 residues. The CDR3 nucleotides read TGTGCCAGCAGCTTAGGAGGCGGGACAGGGGAGAGGAACGGCTACACCTTC. It translates to CASSLGGGTGERNGYTF. Full variable domain (outside the CDR3, taken from reference TRBV7-9 and TRBJ1-2): DTGVSQNPRHKITKRGQNVTFRCDPISEHNRLYWYRQTLGQGPEFLTYFQNEAQLEKSRLLSDRFSAERPKGSFSTLEIQRTEQGDSAMYLCASSLGGGTGERNGYTFGSGTRLTVV.

This chain connects TRBV27 to TRBJ2-7, with a weak D call TRBD2 (6 bases). Trimming took 6 bases from V and 3 from J, leaving 21 bases between them. This CDR3 has 16 residues. Germline CDR1 reads MNHEY; CDR2 reads SMNVEV (reference sequence). CDR3: CASSPRGQLDYYEQYF. The DNA for the CDR3 is TGTGCCAGCAGCCCAAGGGGCCAGCTGGACTACTACGAGCAGTACTTC.

This clone was counted only a few times. The chain joins TRBV18 to TRBJ2-3; D remains ambiguous. V was pared by 1 base and J by 4 bases, with 9 bases between. The CDR3 has 14 amino acids. In germline, CDR1 is KGHSH, CDR2 LQKENI. The CDR3 protein is CASSPQAGPDTQYF. For the CDR3, the DNA is TGTGCCAGCTCACCACAGGCAGGCCCAGATACGCAGTATTTT.

The chain couples TRBV12-3 or TRBV12-4 to TRBJ2-3, with unresolved D. The CDR3 runs 11 residues. The V gene lost 6 bases and the J gene lost 6 bases, with 7 bases spanning the gap. In nucleotides, the CDR3 is TGTGCCAGCAGGGCTAGGGATACGCAGTATTTT. Its translation is CASRARDTQYF.

The chain carries TRBV2 and TRBJ2-7; perhaps TRBD1 as D (6 bases). Between the trimmed V and J ends, which lost 7 bases and 1 base, there was a span of 11 bases. Germline V CDR1 and CDR2: SNHLY, FYNNEI. The CDR3 covers 13 residues. The CDR3 sequence: CASNRERSYEQYF. The CDR3 DNA follows: TGTGCCAGCAACAGGGAGAGGTCCTACGAGCAGTACTTC.

This clone has just one count. This sequence joins TRBV6-5 and TRBJ2-1; D is possibly TRBD2 (7 bases). The CDR3 contains 12 residues. The germline CDR1 and CDR2 sequences are MNHEY and SVGAGI. The germline V and J ends were trimmed by 10 bases and 8 bases, with 15 bases remaining between them. The CDR3 reads CATAGEGDEQFF. In DNA, the CDR3 is TGTGCCACTGCGGGGGAGGGGGATGAGCAGTTCTTC.

The chain employs TRBV5-6 and TRBJ1-1; D ambiguous. The CDR3 extends over 14 amino acids. Per germline, CDR1 SGHDT and CDR2 YYEEEE. V was clipped by 1 base and J by 1 base, with 8 bases between them. The CDR3 DNA reads TGTGCCAGCAGCTTGTTGATGGCGAACACTGAAGCTTTCTTT. Amino acids: CASSLLMANTEAFF.

The chain is built from TRBV6-5 and TRBJ1-4; perhaps TRBD1 as D (5 bases). There are 15 residues in the CDR3. Trimming removed 5 bases at V and 5 bases at J, with 15 bases between. The V gene's germline CDR1 is MNHEY and CDR2 SVGAGI. The CDR3 DNA reads TGTGCCAGCAGTAGATCGACAGACCTGAATGAAAAACTGTTTTTT. Protein sequence: CASSRSTDLNEKLFF.

This clone was seen a few times. The CDR3 reads CASSLLKDYGSTDTQYF. The CDR3, as DNA: TGTGCCAGCAGTTTATTAAAGGACTACGGGAGCACAGATACGCAGTATTTT. The chain couples TRBV28 to TRBJ2-3; perhaps TRBD2 as D (6 bases). Per germline, CDR1 MDHEN and CDR2 SYDVKM. V lost 1 base and J lost 0, with 14 bases in between. CDR3 length equals 17 residues.

The chain uses TRBV28 and TRBJ1-2; maybe TRBD1 (5 bases). This CDR3 has 13 amino acids. Germline-derived CDR1 and CDR2 are MDHEN and SYDVKM. Trimming took 6 bases from V and 6 from J, leaving 14 bases between them. The CDR3, as DNA: TGTGCCAGCAGCCCCAGGGAAGTGGATGGCTACACCTTC. Protein product: CASSPREVDGYTF.

The DNA of the CDR3 is TGTGCCAGCAGCCGGACCGGGACAGGGCACTACGAGCAGTACTTC. Its translation is CASSRTGTGHYEQYF. V is TRBV5-5 and J is TRBJ2-7; 9 bases agree with TRBD1. The CDR3 is made up of 15 amino acids. Germline V CDR1 and CDR2: SGHKS, YYEKEE (reference sequence). With V trimmed by 4 bases and J by 3 bases, 8 bases remained unmatched.

J is TRBJ2-5 and V is TRBV18; D is perhaps TRBD1 (6 bases). CDR1 KGHSH and CDR2 LQKENI come from the germline V gene. CDR3 length equals 12 residues. Trimming pared 5 bases from V and 3 bases from J, leaving 7 bases between. The CDR3 reads CASSGGEETQYF. CDR3 DNA sequence: TGTGCCAGCTCAGGGGGCGAAGAGACCCAGTACTTC.